This passage covers 28 T cell receptor beta chains from one sample sequenced in a study of cytomegalovirus exposure and HLA in healthy donors. This PCR relied on a set of 60 Vbeta primers and 13 Jbeta primers. Sequenced by immunoSEQ multiplex PCR; TCRdb stores in-frame clones only, minus some. The sample holds 90,000 to 100,000 clones, under 85% seen once. Sequencing used PBMCs. These receptors all stem from a man aged 40-49 years in good health and CMV-seronegative.

The CDR3 loop reads CAWSDPILSGSAQYF. CDR3 in DNA: TGTGCCTGGAGTGACCCAATACTAAGCGGGAGTGCGCAGTATTTT. The rearrangement uses TRBV30 and TRBJ2-3; 8 bases match TRBD2. The CDR3 extends over 15 amino acids. CDR1 GTSNPN and CDR2 SVGIG come from the germline V gene (reference sequence). V shed 1 base and J 10 bases; nucleotides not matched to a gene: 13.

The CDR3 DNA reads as TGTGCCTGGAGTAGCCAGGGGAAGGTCTACGAGCAGTACTTC. This sequence encodes CAWSSQGKVYEQYF. The chain employs TRBV30 and TRBJ2-7; D possibly corresponds to TRBD1 (6 bases). The germline V gene encodes CDR1 GTSNPN and CDR2 SVGIG (reference sequence). The V end was cut by 2 bases, the J end by 3 bases, with 14 bases between. The CDR3 consists of 14 residues.

This clone has a single count. The chain employs TRBV19 and TRBJ2-7; 9 nucleotides match TRBD1. This CDR3 contains 17 residues. CDR1 is LNHDA, CDR2 SQIVND, per germline (reference sequence). The V and J ends lost 2 bases and 2 bases, in that order; junction bases with no gene match: 10. CDR3 nucleotides: TGTGCCAGTAGTATAATTTTCGGCGGGGACAGGGCCTACGAGCAGTACTTC. Amino acids: CASSIIFGGDRAYEQYF.

The chain has TRBV9 and TRBJ2-1, with 10 nucleotides matching TRBD2. This CDR3 has 14 amino acids. Germline CDR1 reads SGDLS; CDR2 reads YYNGEE. With V trimmed by 0 bases and J by 10 bases, 4 bases remained unmatched. The CDR3 region is CASSVVKLAGEQFF. The CDR3 region has the DNA TGTGCCAGCAGCGTAGTAAAACTAGCGGGGGAGCAGTTCTTC.

V usage is TRBV6-5 and J usage is TRBJ1-1; tentative D call: TRBD1 (6 bases). Germline assignment: CDR1 MNHEY and CDR2 SVGAGI. The length of the CDR3 is 13 residues. The V gene lost 8 bases and the J gene lost 0 bases, with 10 bases spanning the gap. This CDR3 is CASGRTVNTEAFF. The CDR3 DNA reads as TGTGCCAGCGGCCGGACAGTGAACACTGAAGCTTTCTTT.

The chain is built from TRBV29-1 and TRBJ1-5, with TRBD1 as a possible D gene (5 bases). With 6 bases removed from V and 4 bases from J, the gap between germline ends came to 13 bases. CDR3 length: 13 amino acids. From germline, CDR1 is SQVTM and CDR2 ANQGSEA. CDR3 nucleotides: TGCAGCGTAGCTGGGGCCCAAAATCAGCCCCAGCATTTT. It codes for CSVAGAQNQPQHF.

The chain employs TRBV2 and TRBJ1-5, with a weak D call TRBD1 (5 bases). The length of the CDR3 is 12 residues. The V gene lost 6 bases and the J gene lost 5 bases, with 8 bases spanning the gap. Germline CDR1 and CDR2: SNHLY and FYNNEI. CDR3 loop: CASRAGDQPQHF. The CDR3 nucleotides read TGTGCCAGCAGGGCGGGGGATCAGCCCCAGCATTTT.

V gene TRBV6-5 combines with J gene TRBJ2-1; 10 bases align to TRBD1. This CDR3 comprises 13 residues. Germline values: CDR1 MNHEY, CDR2 SVGAGI. V trimming: 7 bases; J trimming: 6 bases; junction bases outside the gene matches: 3. The CDR3 DNA reads as TGTGCCAGCAATAGACAGGGGGCCAATGAGCAGTTCTTC. Its translation: CASNRQGANEQFF.

This chain connects TRBV20-1 to TRBJ2-1; TRBD1 matches at 7 bases. Germline lookup yields CDR1 DFQATT and CDR2 SNEGSKA (reference sequence). There are 11 residues in the CDR3. The trim removed 6 bases at V and 10 bases at J, leaving 6 bases unmatched. The CDR3 DNA follows: TGCAGTGCCATGACAGGGTGGGAGCAGTTCTTC. It encodes CSAMTGWEQFF.

The chain recombines TRBV10-3 with TRBJ2-7; 8 bases are a match to TRBD2. Germline CDR1 and CDR2: ENHRY and SYGVKD. V dropped 0 bases and J dropped 6; count of bases not matched to a gene: 10. This CDR3 is 16 amino acids long. The CDR3 DNA reads TGTGCCATCAGTGAGTCGGTAGCGGGGATTTACTCCGAGCAGTACTTC. Translation: CAISESVAGIYSEQYF.

The J gene is TRBJ2-3, the V gene TRBV7-3; weak D call: TRBD2 (5 bases). Trimming took 5 bases from V and 6 from J, leaving 9 bases between them. The CDR3 consists of 12 residues. Germline assignment: CDR1 SGHTA and CDR2 FQGTGA. This CDR3 is CASSEAGDTQYF. The CDR3 region has the DNA TGTGCCAGCAGCGAGGCGGGCGATACGCAGTATTTT.

The CDR3 sequence is CASSNRDRDSPLHF. In DNA form, the CDR3 reads TGTGCCAGCAGCAACCGGGACAGGGATTCACCCCTCCACTTT. This sequence joins TRBV7-2 and TRBJ1-6; TRBD1 matches 9 bases. Per germline, CDR1 SGHTA and CDR2 FQGNSA. Trimming removed 5 bases from V and 8 bases from J; junction bases left unmatched: 4. The length of the CDR3 is 14 residues. The full variable domain, rest sourced from reference TRBV7-2 and TRBJ1-6, is GAGVSQSPSNKVTEKGKDVELRCDPISGHTALYWYRQSLGQGLEFLIYFQGNSAPDKSGLPSDRFSAERTGGSVSTLTIQRTQQEDSAVYLCASSNRDRDSPLHFGNGTRLTVT.

The chain has TRBV10-3 and TRBJ2-5; D gene uncertain. V lost 3 bases to trimming and J lost 5 bases, with 4 bases between them. The CDR3 covers 11 residues. CDR1 and CDR2 (germline): ENHRY, SYGVKD. In DNA, the CDR3 is TGTGCCATCAGTGATGCGGAGACCCAGTACTTC. Its translation: CAISDAETQYF.

This chain uses TRBV5-1 with TRBJ2-2; tentative D call: TRBD2 (5 bases). Germline V lookup: CDR1 SGHRS, CDR2 YFSETQ. Between the trimmed V and J ends, which lost 2 bases and 3 bases, there was a span of 17 bases. The CDR3 length is 17 residues. For the CDR3, the DNA is TGCGCCAGCAGCTTCCCCAGATTAAGGCGGGACACCGGGGAGCTGTTTTTT. Translation: CASSFPRLRRDTGELFF.

The V gene is TRBV5-4, the J gene TRBJ2-5; 11 bases line up with TRBD1. The V gene end was trimmed by 4 bases and the J gene end by 2 bases; junction bases not matched to a gene: 1. Germline values: CDR1 SGHNT, CDR2 YYREEE (reference sequence). This CDR3 has 14 amino acids. This chain's CDR3 is CASSRDRGQETQYF. For the CDR3, the DNA is TGTGCCAGCAGCAGGGACAGGGGGCAAGAGACCCAGTACTTC.

The CDR3 nucleotides are TGTGCCTGGAGTGTACAAGCGCGTCAGTTCTTC. Its translation: CAWSVQARQFF. This chain joins TRBV30 and TRBJ2-1; D call uncertain. Trimming took off 0 bases at V and 13 bases at J, with 10 bases between the two ends. The germline gives CDR1 GTSNPN, CDR2 SVGIG (reference sequence). This CDR3 contains 11 residues.

This clone was recorded once. The CDR3 reads CASSPGRANSPLHF. The CDR3 DNA follows: TGTGCCAGCTCACCGGGGAGGGCTAATTCACCCCTCCACTTT. The rearrangement links TRBV18 to TRBJ1-6, with no clear D. CDR3 size: 14 residues. V lost 3 bases and J lost 6, with 9 bases in between. Germline values: CDR1 KGHSH, CDR2 LQKENI.

In this sample, this clone turned up a few times. This chain uses TRBV6-1 with TRBJ1-6; D is unresolved. V was pared by 5 bases and J by 12 bases, with 8 bases between. CDR3 length: 11 amino acids. Germline assignment: CDR1 MNHNS and CDR2 SASEGT. The DNA of the CDR3 is TGTGCCAGCAGTATGAGGGTACCCCTCCACTTT. This sequence encodes CASSMRVPLHF.

This clone was seen a single time. The V call is TRBV20-1, the J call TRBJ1-2; the D gene is possibly TRBD1 (5 bases). Germline CDR1 and CDR2: DFQATT and SNEGSKA (reference sequence). This CDR3 spans 11 amino acids. Trimming took 3 bases from V and 8 from J, leaving 10 bases between them. CDR3 in amino acids: CSARAGEGYTF. The CDR3 bases are TGCAGTGCTAGGGCGGGGGAGGGCTACACCTTC.

This clone appeared once. The CDR3 is CASSGTSGLGEQFF. CDR3 nucleotides: TGTGCCAGTAGTGGGACTAGCGGGTTGGGTGAGCAGTTCTTC. The chain recombines TRBV19 with TRBJ2-1, with 12 bases identical to TRBD2. The CDR3 extends over 14 amino acids. Germline CDR1 and CDR2: LNHDA and SQIVND (reference sequence). The V and J ends lost 5 bases and 9 bases, in that order; junction bases with no gene match: 5.

The V and J genes are TRBV19 and TRBJ2-2; 12 nucleotides line up with TRBD2. The V and J ends lost 4 bases and 4 bases, in that order; junction bases with no gene match: 4. The germline CDR1 and CDR2 sequences are LNHDA and SQIVND (reference sequence). This CDR3 has 16 residues. The CDR3 region is CASSTRTSGTTGELFF. In DNA form, the CDR3 reads TGTGCCAGTAGTACTCGGACTAGCGGGACCACCGGGGAGCTGTTTTTT. The whole variable domain, filled in from reference TRBV19 and TRBJ2-2, reads DGGITQSPKYLFRKEGQNVTLSCEQNLNHDAMYWYRQDPGQGLRLIYYSQIVNDFQKGDIAEGYSVSREKKESFPLTVTSAQKNPTAFYLCASSTRTSGTTGELFFGEGSRLTVL.

This clone was observed a few times. The rearrangement uses TRBV7-9 and TRBJ2-1; 10 bases agree with TRBD2. CDR3 length equals 19 residues. Per the germline V gene, CDR1 is SEHNR and CDR2 is FQNEAQ (reference sequence). After removal of 3 bases from V and 0 bases from J, the junction contained 11 bases not matched to a gene. CDR3 DNA sequence: TGTGCCAGCAGCTTCGCTAGCGGGGGTTTTAAAAGCTCCTACAATGAGCAGTTCTTC. Its protein product is CASSFASGGFKSSYNEQFF.

The chain combines TRBV4-3 with TRBJ2-7; D may be TRBD1 (6 bases). The V gene's germline CDR1 is LGHNA and CDR2 YSLEER. CDR3 length equals 15 residues. Trimming stripped 3 bases from V and 5 bases from J, with 17 bases between. CDR3 sequence: CASSQKDSPGDEQYF. In nucleotides, the CDR3 is TGCGCCAGCAGCCAGAAGGACAGCCCCGGGGACGAGCAGTACTTC.

The V and J genes are TRBV27 and TRBJ2-3; D unresolved. Germline V gives CDR1 MNHEY, CDR2 SMNVEV (reference sequence). This CDR3 region has 14 residues. V lost 0 bases and J lost 0, with 4 bases in between. The CDR3 here is CASSLSTSTDTQYF. CDR3 nucleotides: TGTGCCAGCAGTTTATCGACTAGCACAGATACGCAGTATTTT.

This clone was seen a few times. V and J are TRBV19 and TRBJ1-1; TRBD1 aligns across 7 bases. CDR3 size: 16 residues. Unmatched junction bases numbered 8, after V lost 4 bases and J lost 0 bases. Per germline, CDR1 LNHDA and CDR2 SQIVND (reference sequence). The CDR3: CASSSWTGVMNTEAFF. The DNA of the CDR3 is TGTGCCAGTAGTAGCTGGACAGGCGTAATGAACACTGAAGCTTTCTTT.

The CDR3 bases are TGTGCCAGCAGATCCCTTAGGGGTGGGACCCAGTACTTC. Protein product: CASRSLRGGTQYF. The chain has TRBV7-2 and TRBJ2-5, with D possibly matching TRBD1 (5 bases). Per germline, CDR1 SGHTA and CDR2 FQGNSA. V was trimmed by 6 bases and J by 7 bases, leaving 15 bases between them. The CDR3 loop spans 13 amino acids.

The V and J genes are TRBV7-6 and TRBJ2-7; 14 nucleotides line up with TRBD2. CDR3 size: 16 residues. Germline CDR1 reads SGHVS; CDR2 reads FNYEAQ. J lost 4 bases, V lost 5 bases, and 7 bases had no gene match. CDR3 loop: CASSPLGTSGGYEQYF. DNA for the CDR3: TGTGCCAGCAGCCCCTTGGGGACTAGCGGGGGTTACGAGCAGTACTTC.

The gene calls are TRBV5-1 and TRBJ1-3; the match to TRBD1 covers 7 bases. After removal of 0 bases from V and 0 bases from J, the junction contained 3 bases not matched to a gene. The CDR3 runs to 16 residues. Germline CDR1 is SGHRS and CDR2 is YFSETQ. CDR3 nucleotide sequence: TGCGCCAGCAGCTTGGGTCAGGGGGACTCTGGAAACACCATATATTTT. Translated, it gives CASSLGQGDSGNTIYF. The variable domain in full, completed from reference TRBV5-1 and TRBJ1-3, reads KAGVTQTPRYLIKTRGQQVTLSCSPISGHRSVSWYQQTPGQGLQFLFEYFSETQRNKGNFPGRFSGRQFSNSRSEMNVSTLELGDSALYLCASSLGQGDSGNTIYFGEGSWLTVV.